These 16 T cell receptor beta chains share one sample of origin, sequenced in a study of CD8 T cells in ankylosing spondylitis. These TCRs are of unknown antigen specificity. TCRdb ran MiXCR on the 5' RACE reads and lists one entry per CDR3 protein. The data hold about 800,000 distinct CDR3 sequences, with about an eighth observed a single time. Whole-study results and caveats: Seemingly characteristic of ankylosing spondylitis blood was a TCR beta motif consisting of 7 or 8 highly homologous variants.

What was sequenced was blood, either unsorted or a sorted T cell fraction (not recorded which). The receptors stem from a male donor with ankylosing spondylitis.

The chain carries TRBV25-1 and TRBJ1-2; 9 positions agree with TRBD1. This CDR3 has 15 amino acids. Germline CDR1 is MGHDK and CDR2 is SYGVNS. The J segment lost 6 bases and the V segment lost 0 bases, leaving 5 bases of the junction unmatched. CDR3 DNA: TGTGCCAGCAGTGAATATCGTTGGGACAGGGATGGCTACACCTTC. It is translated as CASSEYRWDRDGYTF.

This clonotype was seen repeatedly, ten times or more. This rearrangement joins TRBV28 to TRBJ1-3, with 8 bases identical to TRBD1. The length of the CDR3 is 14 residues. Trimming at V came to 4 bases and at J to 4 bases, leaving 3 bases not matched to a gene. Germline-derived CDR1 and CDR2 are MDHEN and SYDVKM. The CDR3 coding sequence is TGTGCCAGCAGTTCGACAGGGGAAGGAAACACCATATATTTT. Translated: CASSSTGEGNTIYF.

This clonotype has just a few counts. This chain connects TRBV3-1 to TRBJ1-6, with 7 bases aligning to TRBD1. With V trimmed by 4 bases and J by 13 bases, 10 bases remained unmatched. CDR3 size: 14 residues. CDR1 is LGHDT, CDR2 YNNKEL, per germline (reference sequence). As DNA, the CDR3 is TGTGCCAGCAGCCCTACCTGGGGACAGAACCCCCTCCACTTT. It is translated as CASSPTWGQNPLHF.

CDR3 sequence reads: CASSQDPRPKENTEAFF. The DNA for the CDR3 is TGTGCCAGCAGCCAAGATCCCCGACCGAAAGAGAACACTGAAGCTTTCTTT. V is TRBV14 and J is TRBJ1-1, with unresolved D. The CDR3 covers 17 residues. V dropped 0 bases and J dropped 1 base, with 15 bases sitting between them. Germline V gives CDR1 SGHDN, CDR2 FVKESK.

This clonotype was seen only a few times. This chain connects TRBV7-9 to TRBJ1-1; D unresolved. The germline CDR1 and CDR2 sequences are SEHNR and FQNEAQ (reference sequence). V was shortened by 7 bases and J by 1 base, with 13 bases between the two germline ends. The CDR3 runs to 14 residues. The CDR3 here is CASTWGQTNTEAFF. The DNA for the CDR3 is TGTGCCAGCACCTGGGGTCAGACGAACACTGAAGCTTTCTTT.

This chain links TRBV20-1 with TRBJ2-7, with D tentatively TRBD1 or TRBD2 (5 bases each). V lost 3 bases and J 7 bases, leaving 13 bases between the germline ends. Germline V gives CDR1 DFQATT, CDR2 SNEGSKA (reference sequence). CDR3 length: 12 residues. The CDR3 here is CSARGEGPEQYF. DNA of the CDR3: TGCAGTGCTAGGGGGGAAGGACCTGAGCAGTACTTC.

CDR3 in amino acids: CASSHPVLLQRRVQFF. CDR3 nucleotide sequence: TGCGCCAGCAGTCATCCCGTCCTCTTGCAGAGGAGGGTGCAGTTCTTC. V and J are TRBV23-1 and TRBJ2-1; a weak D match, TRBD2 (6 bases). TRBV23-1 is an open reading frame whose function is uncertain. V lost 3 bases and J 12 bases, leaving 24 bases between the germline ends. This CDR3 spans 16 amino acids.

This chain joins TRBV6-5 and TRBJ2-7, with no clear D. Germline V CDR1 and CDR2: MNHEY, SVGAGI. V was clipped by 2 bases and J by 1 base, with 9 bases between them. The CDR3 has 14 residues. For the CDR3, the DNA is TGTGCCAGCAGTTACCCCGGAAAGTCCTACGAGCAGTACTTC. It is translated as CASSYPGKSYEQYF.

This sequence joins TRBV6-1 and TRBJ2-5; a possible D gene is TRBD1 (6 bases). The germline V gene has CDR1 MNHNS and CDR2 SASEGT. There are 14 residues in the CDR3. Trimming removed 3 bases from V and 7 bases from J, with 15 bases in between. In DNA form, the CDR3 reads TGTGCCAGCAGTGACCAGAGACAGGCCGGGACCCAGTACTTC. Protein: CASSDQRQAGTQYF.

In its sample, this clonotype was seen a few times. The chain combines TRBV15 with TRBJ2-1; possibly TRBD2 for D (5 bases). This CDR3 comprises 14 residues. Trimming took 3 bases from V and 4 from J, leaving 10 bases between them. Germline V CDR1 and CDR2: LNHNV, YYDKDF (reference sequence). The CDR3 spells CATSRDLGYNEQFF. DNA of the CDR3: TGTGCCACCAGCAGGGACTTGGGGTACAATGAGCAGTTCTTC.

This clonotype was found a few times. The rearrangement joins TRBV4-1 to TRBJ1-5; possible D gene TRBD1, 6 bases. Germline assignment: CDR1 MGHRA and CDR2 YSYEKL. The CDR3 is made up of 17 amino acids. V lost 2 bases and J lost 6, with 20 bases in between. CDR3 DNA sequence: TGCGCCAGCAGCCAATACGTCGGTGGCAGGGGCGGTCAGCCCCAGCATTTT. Amino acids: CASSQYVGGRGGQPQHF.

This clonotype was found a few times. This sequence joins TRBV4-3 and TRBJ2-5; D gene unclear. The CDR3 consists of 17 residues. Trimming took off 1 base at V and 1 base at J, with 16 bases between the two ends. Germline V gives CDR1 LGHNA, CDR2 YSLEER. The CDR3 DNA reads as TGCGCCAGCAGCCAAGGCTCCATGCAGACTTTCCAAGAGACCCAGTACTTC. Protein product: CASSQGSMQTFQETQYF.

In this sample, this clonotype turned up many times. The chain carries TRBV29-1 and TRBJ2-7, with D unresolved. The CDR3 length is 11 residues. With 4 bases removed from V and 2 bases from J, the gap between germline ends came to 6 bases. The germline CDR1 and CDR2 sequences are SQVTM and ANQGSEA. For the CDR3, the DNA is TGCAGCGTTGTGATGACCTACGAGCAGTACTTC. Translating it yields CSVVMTYEQYF.

V usage is TRBV20-1 and J usage is TRBJ1-1, with a tentative D call TRBD1 (5 bases). With 6 bases removed from V and 0 bases from J, the gap between germline ends came to 14 bases. The CDR3 has 14 amino acids. CDR1 DFQATT and CDR2 SNEGSKA come from the germline V gene (reference sequence). The CDR3 sequence is CSAIEGTMNTEAFF. In nucleotides, the CDR3 is TGCAGTGCCATAGAGGGGACTATGAACACTGAAGCTTTCTTT.

This clonotype has more than one count but fewer than ten. The gene calls are TRBV5-1 and TRBJ1-1; 7 nucleotides agree with TRBD1. This CDR3 spans 15 amino acids. Germline V gives CDR1 SGHRS, CDR2 YFSETQ. V gave up 4 bases and J gave up 2 bases; unmatched junction bases: 8. CDR3 in DNA: TGCGCCAGCAGCCCTTGGGACAGCTCTAACACTGAAGCTTTCTTT. Translating gives CASSPWDSSNTEAFF.

V usage is TRBV25-1 and J usage is TRBJ2-3; possible D gene TRBD1, 5 bases. V was shortened by 5 bases and J by 5 bases, with 11 bases between the two germline ends. The CDR3 consists of 13 residues. Germline V gene lookup returns CDR1 MGHDK and CDR2 SYGVNS. In DNA, the CDR3 is TGTGCCAGCAGTCAACTCAGGGAAGATACGCAGTATTTT. This encodes CASSQLREDTQYF.